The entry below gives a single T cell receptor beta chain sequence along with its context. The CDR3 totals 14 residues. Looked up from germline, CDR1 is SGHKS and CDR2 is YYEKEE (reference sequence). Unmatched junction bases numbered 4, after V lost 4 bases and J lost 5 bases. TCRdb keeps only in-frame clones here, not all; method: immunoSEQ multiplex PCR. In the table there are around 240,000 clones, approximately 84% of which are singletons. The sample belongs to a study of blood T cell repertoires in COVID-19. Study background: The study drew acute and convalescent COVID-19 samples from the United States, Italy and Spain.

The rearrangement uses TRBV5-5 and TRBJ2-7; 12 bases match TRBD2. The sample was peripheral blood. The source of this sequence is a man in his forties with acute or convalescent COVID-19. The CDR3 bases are TGTGCCAGCAGCAATGGACTAGCGGGGCACGAGCAGTACTTC. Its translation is CASSNGLAGHEQYF.